Listed below are T cell receptor beta chains from one sample, sequenced in a study of cytomegalovirus exposure and HLA in healthy donors. TCRdb's copy holds only in-frame clones and misses some; the assay was immunoSEQ multiplex PCR. The sample lists 65,000 to 90,000 clones, nearly 80% occurring once. Sequenced input: PBMCs. These TCRs come from a woman in her thirties or forties in good health and CMV-seropositive. Both conserved end residues are part of each CDR3. The D gene is left open where the match is weak. Clone size appears in some rows only: once, few, many, or a class for an expanded clone.

-	TRBV9	TRBJ1-3	once	TGTGCCAGCAGCGTAACTCCACTCTCTGGAAACACCATATATTTT	CASSVTPLSGNTIYF
TRBD1	TRBV6-7	TRBJ2-2	-	TGTGCCAGCAGTTCGGGACAGGGATGGACCGGGGAGCTGTTTTTT	CASSSGQGWTGELFF
TRBD2	TRBV7-2	TRBJ2-3	-	TGTGCCAGCAGCCCCTGGGCTAGCGGGGGGGCAGATACGCAGTATTTT	CASSPWASGGADTQYF
-	TRBV5-4	TRBJ1-6	-	TGTGCCAGCAGCTTGGGTCTCCAGATAAATAATTCACCCCTCCACTTT	CASSLGLQINNSPLHF
-	TRBV19	TRBJ1-1	-	TGTGCCAGTAGTTTGGGACATAAAAGGGGTGAAGCTTTCTTT	CASSLGHKRGEAFF
TRBD1	TRBV5-5	TRBJ2-2	-	TGTGCCAGCAGCCAACCGGGACAGGGAGTTTTATCCGGGGAGCTGTTTTTT	CASSQPGQGVLSGELFF
TRBD1	TRBV6-6	TRBJ1-1	-	TGTGCCAGCAGTTACTACGACAGGGGGCGAAAGACTGAAGCTTTCTTT	CASSYYDRGRKTEAFF
-	TRBV6-1	TRBJ1-5	once	TGTGCCAGCAGTGAACGTATGGACAACTATAGCAATCAGCCCCAGCATTTT	CASSERMDNYSNQPQHF
TRBD1	TRBV10-2	TRBJ1-1	-	TGCGCCAGCAGTGAGGAGACAGGGAGCGTGAACACTGAAGCTTTCTTT	CASSEETGSVNTEAFF
-	TRBV6-1	TRBJ1-1	-	TGTGCCAGCAGTTTAACAGGCCGTGAAGCTTTCTTT	CASSLTGREAFF
-	TRBV4-1	TRBJ1-5	-	TGCGCCAGCAGCCAAGTTAGCGCAGGCAATCAGCCCCAGCATTTT	CASSQVSAGNQPQHF
-	TRBV20-1	TRBJ2-1	once	TGCTCATTGGCGGGTAATTATGAGCAGTTCTTC	CSLAGNYEQFF
-	TRBV28	TRBJ1-6	-	TGTGCCAGCAGTTTATGGGGCAGGGAGGGTTCACCCCTCCACTTT	CASSLWGREGSPLHF
-	TRBV4-1	TRBJ2-3	-	TGCGCCAGCAGCCGAGGTGGGTCGGAAGATACGCAGTATTTT	CASSRGGSEDTQYF
TRBD1	TRBV25-1	TRBJ2-2	-	TGTGCCAGCAGGGGGACAGGGGATTTAACCGGGGAGCTGTTTTTT	CASRGTGDLTGELFF
-	TRBV21-1	TRBJ1-1	once	TGTGCCAGCACCGTGACAGGGTCTAGTTCAGCTTTCTTT	CASTVTGSSSAFF